Sequencing of this TCR beta chain was carried out in a study of T-cell memory formation after mild COVID-19. At the level of the study: In these data, TCR clusters were largely donor specific. General study findings and limits: From day 15 to 85, contracting clones were balanced between CD4 and CD8, whereas later expanders leaned toward CD4+. Clones which contracted sat mainly in CM and EM if CD4+, and in EMRA if CD8+.

A note on this clonotype: Its antigen is unknown.

The CDR3 extends over 18 amino acids. The V end was cut by 3 bases, the J end by 7 bases, with 26 bases between. Germline-derived CDR1 and CDR2 are SGHVS and FNYEAQ. Barcoded TCR alpha and TCR beta cDNA libraries with UMIs came from 5'RACE using constant-segment primers. A single record per CDR3 protein comes from TCRdb applying MiXCR to the 5' RACE reads. The repertoire has about 400,000 distinct CDR3 sequences, 24% of them found once; the top ten carry around 9.5%. The source of this sequence is an adult woman who had mild COVID-19 (a few samples of this study predate the infection). Cell type and time point are not known. Material: PBMCs or a T cell subset sorted from them (not recorded which). J is TRBJ2-3 and V is TRBV7-6; perhaps TRBD2 as D (6 bases). The CDR3 DNA sequence: TGTGCCAGCAGCTTCTATGCTCGCGGGACGGGCGGGTCTAATACGCAGTATTTT. Translation gives CASSFYARGTGGSNTQYF. Based on the CDR3 plus reference TRBV7-6 and TRBJ2-3, the full variable domain is GAGVSQSPRYKVTKRGQDVALRCDPISGHVSLYWYRQALGQGPEFLTYFNYEAQQDKSGLPNDRFSAERPEGSISTLTIQRTEQRDSAMYRCASSFYARGTGGSNTQYFGPGTRLTVL.